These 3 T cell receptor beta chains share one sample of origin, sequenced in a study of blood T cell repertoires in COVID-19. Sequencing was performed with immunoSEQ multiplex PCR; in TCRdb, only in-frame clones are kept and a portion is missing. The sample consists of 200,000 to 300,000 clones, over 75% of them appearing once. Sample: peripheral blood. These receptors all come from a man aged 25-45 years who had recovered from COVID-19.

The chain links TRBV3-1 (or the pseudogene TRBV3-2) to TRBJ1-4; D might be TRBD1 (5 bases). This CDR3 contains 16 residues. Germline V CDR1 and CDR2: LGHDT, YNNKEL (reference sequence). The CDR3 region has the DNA TGTGCTACCTCTGAAGGGGCTACTCTCAGCAATGAAAAACTGTTTTTT. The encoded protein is CATSEGATLSNEKLFF.

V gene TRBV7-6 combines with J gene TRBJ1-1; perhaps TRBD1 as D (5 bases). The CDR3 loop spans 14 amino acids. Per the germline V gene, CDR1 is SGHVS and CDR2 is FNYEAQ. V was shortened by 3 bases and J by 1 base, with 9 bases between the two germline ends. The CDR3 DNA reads TGTGCCAGCAGCTTGGGAGGGGCGAACACTGAAGCTTTCTTT. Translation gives CASSLGGANTEAFF.

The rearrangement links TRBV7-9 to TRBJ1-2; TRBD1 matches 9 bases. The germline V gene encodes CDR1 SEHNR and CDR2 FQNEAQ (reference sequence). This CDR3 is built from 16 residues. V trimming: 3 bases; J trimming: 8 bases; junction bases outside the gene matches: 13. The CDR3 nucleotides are TGTGCCAGCAGCTTCCCTCGGAGGGGACAGGGTTCCGGCTACACCTTC. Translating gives CASSFPRRGQGSGYTF. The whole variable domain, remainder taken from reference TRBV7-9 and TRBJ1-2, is DTGVSQNPRHKITKRGQNVTFRCDPISEHNRLYWYRQTLGQGPEFLTYFQNEAQLEKSRLLSDRFSAERPKGSFSTLEIQRTEQGDSAMYLCASSFPRRGQGSGYTFGSGTRLTVV.